What follows is one TCR beta chain and its context. The germline V gene has CDR1 LGHNA and CDR2 YNFKEQ. Trimming cost V 0 bases and J 0 bases, with 9 bases left between them. This CDR3 is built from 15 residues. The data were obtained in a study of blood T cell repertoires in COVID-19. The wider study: Samples representing acute and convalescent COVID-19 were sourced from the United States, Italy and Spain.

Authors' processing steps: Quantification of nucleated cells was approximated via reference gene primer amplification. The repertoire was sequenced with immunoSEQ multiplex PCR; TCRdb's copy has only in-frame clones and lacks some. From that table come the V and J calls and clone size; the DNA was used to work out D and trimming. The table has tens of thousands of clones, around 89% seen once. The chain has TRBV4-2 and TRBJ2-7; a possible D gene is TRBD2 (6 bases). This clonotype was obtained from a middle-aged man with acute or convalescent COVID-19. The sequenced sample consisted of peripheral blood. The CDR3 DNA sequence: TGTGCCAGCAGCCAAGATACTAGCTACTCCTACGAGCAGTACTTC. Encoded protein: CASSQDTSYSYEQYF.